The sequence of this TCR beta chain was determined in a study of graft-versus-host responses after intestinal transplantation. Concerning this clone: Its antigen is undetermined.

In germline, CDR1 is SGHVS, CDR2 FQNEAQ. The V and J ends lost 1 base and 2 bases respectively, with 8 bases between them. The CDR3 loop spans 14 amino acids. This table comes from immunoSEQ multiplex PCR, and its TCRdb copy is limited to in-frame clones, with some not included. The table has over 85,000 clones, approximately 94% seen once. This rearrangement joins TRBV7-8 to TRBJ1-2, with D uncertain. This specimen was unstimulated CD4+ T cells sorted from spleen or lymph node cells, taken before transplant. The clonotype originates from a human donor who was the organ donor for an intestinal transplant. CDR3 in DNA: TGTGCCAGCAGCTTAGGTTACTCGAACTATGGCTACACCTTC. It specifies CASSLGYSNYGYTF. The full variable domain, with the rest looked up from reference TRBV7-8 and TRBJ1-2, is GAGVSQSPRYKVAKRGQDVALRCDPISGHVSLFWYQQALGQGPEFLTYFQNEAQLDKSGLPSDRFFAERPEGSVSTLKIQRTQQEDSAVYLCASSLGYSNYGYTFGSGTRLTVV.